This is a list of T cell receptor beta chains from one sample in a study of response to subunit inactivated influenza vaccine. TCRdb used MiXCR to reprocess the RT-PCR reads, holding one entry per CDR3 protein. Of about 520,000 distinct CDR3 sequences listed, less than 30% are singletons. The input for sequencing was CD4+ T cells sorted from PBMCs, taken around 5 days after vaccination. These receptors were collected from a man aged 45 to 65 who received an inactivated influenza vaccine. Both conserved end residues are part of each CDR3. The order of the fields is J gene, D gene, clone size, V gene, CDR3 DNA, CDR3 protein. D genes are given only for firm matches. For some rows the clone size is stated as once, few or many, or as a class when expanded; others skip it.

TRBJ2-1,TRBD2,few,TRBV5-1,TGCGCCAGCAGCAAAATACTAGCGGGAGGGAGTCATGAGCAGTTCTTC,CASSKILAGGSHEQFF
TRBJ2-7,TRBD1,-,TRBV3-1,TGTGCCAGCAGCCAAGGCCGGACAGGGCTCGAGCAGTACTTC,CASSQGRTGLEQYF
TRBJ1-4,-,few,TRBV6-1,TGTGCCAGCAGTGAAGCGCGGGGCCTTAGAGGGAAACTGTTTTTT,CASSEARGLRGKLFF
TRBJ1-3,-,-,TRBV7-2,TGTGCCAGCAGCCCCGGTGTCACCATATATTTT,CASSPGVTIYF
TRBJ2-1,-,-,TRBV11-2,TGTGCCAGCAGCTCCACCTGGGGAGTCGATGAGCAGTTCTTC,CASSSTWGVDEQFF
TRBJ2-5,-,few,TRBV6-2/TRBV6-3,TGTGCCAGCAGTTCCGGGTCCCGAATTGGTGAGACCCAGTACTTC,CASSSGSRIGETQYF
TRBJ2-1,-,few,TRBV7-2,TGTGCCAGCAGGTTACTTACCAATGAGCAGTTCTTC,CASRLLTNEQFF
TRBJ2-3,TRBD2,-,TRBV12-3/TRBV12-4,TGTGCCAGCAGTGCCGGGACTAGCGGGGGGACAACAGATACGCAGTATTTT,CASSAGTSGGTTDTQYF
TRBJ2-1,-,-,TRBV15,TGTGCCACCAGCAGAGATTGGGGACACTCGACCCCCTACAATGAGCAGTTCTTC,CATSRDWGHSTPYNEQFF
TRBJ2-5,-,-,TRBV3-1,TGTGCCAGCAGCCAAGATCCCCAGAAAGAGACCCAGTACTTC,CASSQDPQKETQYF
TRBJ2-4,TRBD1,-,TRBV20-1,TGCAGTGCACACACAGGGGCACTAGCCAAAAACATTCAGTACTTC,CSAHTGALAKNIQYF
TRBJ2-1,-,-,TRBV7-3,TGTGCCAGCAGCCTCGGACACGCGAGCTCCTACAATGAGCAGTTCTTC,CASSLGHASSYNEQFF
TRBJ2-2,-,-,TRBV5-1,TGCGCCAGCAGCTTGGATGTATCGAACACCGGGGAGCTGTTTTTT,CASSLDVSNTGELFF
TRBJ1-1,-,few,TRBV4-3,TGCGCCAGCAGCCAAGAGGCGCAGAACACTGAAGCTTTCTTT,CASSQEAQNTEAFF
TRBJ2-1,-,many,TRBV4-3,TGCGCCAGCAGCCAAGGATACAATGAGCAGTTCTTC,CASSQGYNEQFF
TRBJ1-4,-,-,TRBV10-3,TGTGCCATCAGTGAGTCGAGAGGGATTAATGAAAAACTGTTTTTT,CAISESRGINEKLFF
TRBJ2-1,TRBD2,-,TRBV5-1,TGCGCCAGCAGCTTGGTCCTAGCGGGGCACCCCCAGTTCTTC,CASSLVLAGHPQFF
TRBJ2-5,-,few,TRBV5-1,TGCGCCAGCAGCTTTAGCGTACCCCAAGAGACCCAGTACTTC,CASSFSVPQETQYF
TRBJ2-4,-,few,TRBV20-1,TGCAGTGCTAGAGGGACAGAAAACATTCAGTACTTC,CSARGTENIQYF
TRBJ2-3,-,few,TRBV21-1,TGTGCCAGCAGCAAAATCTGCGGGAGATGGAAAGATACGCAGTATTTT,CASSKICGRWKDTQYF